This TCR beta chain derives from a study of shared clonotypes between healthy human individuals. Study findings and constraints: Apart from blood, nothing was sampled; tissue repertoires likely differ.

As regards this clone: Its antigen is still unknown.

Sequencing used immunoSEQ multiplex PCR; TCRdb keeps in-frame clones, though not all of them. The data contain about 2.3 million clones, approximately 95% of them singletons. The CDR3 loop spans 15 amino acids. Germline assignment: CDR1 MDHEN and CDR2 SYDVKM. V was shortened by 4 bases and J by 0 bases, with 13 bases between the two germline ends. This clonotype was sampled from a man in his late teens or twenties in good health. Some clones in this sample may be carry-over from other donors' samples. Specimen: naive CD4+ T cells from PBMCs. Regarding subset: CD45RA+ positively selected. V gene TRBV28 combines with J gene TRBJ2-7; D call uncertain. The DNA for the CDR3 is TGTGCCAGCAGTTCCCCCGGCTCCAGCTCCTACGAGCAGTACTTC. This codes for CASSSPGSSSYEQYF.